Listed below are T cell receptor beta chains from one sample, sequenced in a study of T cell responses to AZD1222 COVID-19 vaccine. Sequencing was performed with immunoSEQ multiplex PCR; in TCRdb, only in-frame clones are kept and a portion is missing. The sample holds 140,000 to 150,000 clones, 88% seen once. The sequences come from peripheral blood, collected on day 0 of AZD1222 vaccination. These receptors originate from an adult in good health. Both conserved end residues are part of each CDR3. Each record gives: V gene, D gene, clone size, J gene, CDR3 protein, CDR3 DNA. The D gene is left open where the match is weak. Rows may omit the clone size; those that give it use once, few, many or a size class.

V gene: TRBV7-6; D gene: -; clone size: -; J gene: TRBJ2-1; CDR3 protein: CASSLRNGEHLYNEQFF; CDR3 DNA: TGTGCCAGCAGCTTAAGGAACGGGGAACACCTCTACAATGAGCAGTTCTTC
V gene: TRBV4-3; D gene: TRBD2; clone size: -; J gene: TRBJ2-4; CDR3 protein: CASSQDLLAGRGNIQYF; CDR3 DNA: TGCGCCAGCAGCCAAGATTTACTAGCGGGGCGAGGAAACATTCAGTACTTC
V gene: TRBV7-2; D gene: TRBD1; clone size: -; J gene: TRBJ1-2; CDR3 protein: CASSLGLVRGGGAGYTF; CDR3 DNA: TGTGCCAGCAGCTTAGGGTTGGTGCGGGGAGGGGGCGCTGGCTACACCTTC
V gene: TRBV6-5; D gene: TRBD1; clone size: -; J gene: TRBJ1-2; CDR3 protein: CASSYSGQGSGYTF; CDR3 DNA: TGTGCCAGCAGTTATTCGGGACAGGGTTCTGGCTACACCTTC
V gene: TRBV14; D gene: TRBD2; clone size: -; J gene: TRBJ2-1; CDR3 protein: CASSMLAGAYNEQFF; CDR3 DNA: TGTGCCAGCAGCATGCTAGCGGGGGCCTACAATGAGCAGTTCTTC
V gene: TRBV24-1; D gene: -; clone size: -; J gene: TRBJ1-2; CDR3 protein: CATSDGIYGYTF; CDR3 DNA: TGTGCCACCAGTGACGGAATCTATGGCTACACCTTC
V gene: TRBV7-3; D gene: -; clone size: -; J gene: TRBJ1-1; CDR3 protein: CASTERQSTEAFF; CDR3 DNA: TGTGCCAGCACCGAGCGACAGAGCACTGAAGCTTTCTTT
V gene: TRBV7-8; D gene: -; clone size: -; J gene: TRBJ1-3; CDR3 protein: CASSLADRISGNTIYF; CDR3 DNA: TGTGCCAGCAGCTTAGCCGACAGGATCTCTGGAAACACCATATATTTT
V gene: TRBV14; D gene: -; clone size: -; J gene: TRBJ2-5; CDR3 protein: CASSQDSRTYSGTQYF; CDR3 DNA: TGTGCCAGCAGCCAAGATAGTAGGACTTACTCCGGGACCCAGTACTTC
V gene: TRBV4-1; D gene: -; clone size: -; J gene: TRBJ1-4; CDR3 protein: CASSQPRDTLEKLFF; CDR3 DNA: TGCGCCAGCAGCCAACCTAGGGACACGTTAGAAAAACTGTTTTTT
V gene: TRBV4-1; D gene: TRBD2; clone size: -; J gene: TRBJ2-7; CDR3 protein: CASSYGLAGESYEQYF; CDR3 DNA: TGCGCCAGCAGCTATGGACTAGCGGGGGAATCCTACGAGCAGTACTTC
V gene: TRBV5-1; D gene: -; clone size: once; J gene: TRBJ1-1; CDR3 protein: CASSPQVTNTEAFF; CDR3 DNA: TGCGCCAGCAGCCCACAGGTTACGAACACTGAAGCTTTCTTT
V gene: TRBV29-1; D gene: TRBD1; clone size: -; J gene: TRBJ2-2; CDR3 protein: CSALPGQGAWTGELFF; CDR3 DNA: TGCAGCGCCCTCCCCGGACAGGGGGCCTGGACCGGGGAGCTGTTTTTT
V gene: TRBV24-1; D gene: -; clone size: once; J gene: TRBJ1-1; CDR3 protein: CATSDFRGSAAFF; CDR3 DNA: TGTGCCACCAGTGATTTTCGAGGGTCAGCTGCTTTCTTT
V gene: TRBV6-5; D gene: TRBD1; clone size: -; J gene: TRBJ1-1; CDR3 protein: CASSYSGQGNVAFF; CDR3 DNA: TGTGCCAGCAGTTACTCGGGACAGGGTAACGTAGCTTTCTTT
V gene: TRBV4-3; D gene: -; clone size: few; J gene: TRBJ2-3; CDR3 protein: CASSQGGVASPDTQYF; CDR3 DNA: TGCGCCAGCAGCCAAGGAGGGGTCGCCTCCCCAGATACGCAGTATTTT
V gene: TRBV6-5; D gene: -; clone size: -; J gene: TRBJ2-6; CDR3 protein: CASSYSDVGANVLTF; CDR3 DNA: TGTGCCAGCAGTTACAGCGACGTTGGGGCCAACGTCCTGACTTTC
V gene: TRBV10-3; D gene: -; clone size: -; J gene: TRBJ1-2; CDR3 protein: CAISENRQRARIKYGYTF; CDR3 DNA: TGTGCCATCAGTGAGAACCGACAGAGAGCGCGGATAAAGTATGGCTACACCTTC
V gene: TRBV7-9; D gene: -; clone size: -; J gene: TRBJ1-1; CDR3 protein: CASSLGGRGSEAFF; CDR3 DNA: TGTGCCAGCAGCCTAGGCGGCAGGGGAAGTGAAGCTTTCTTT
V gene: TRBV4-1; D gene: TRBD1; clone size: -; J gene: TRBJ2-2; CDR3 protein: CASSQLGQFANTGELFF; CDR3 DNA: TGCGCCAGCAGCCAGCTGGGACAGTTCGCGAACACCGGGGAGCTGTTTTTT
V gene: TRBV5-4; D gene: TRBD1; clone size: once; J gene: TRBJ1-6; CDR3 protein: CASSVGTANSPLHF; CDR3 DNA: TGTGCCAGCAGCGTCGGGACAGCCAATTCACCCCTCCACTTT
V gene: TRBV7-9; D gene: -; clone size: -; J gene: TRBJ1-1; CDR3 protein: CASSLEQNTEAFF; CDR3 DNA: TGTGCCAGCAGCTTAGAACAGAACACTGAAGCTTTCTTT
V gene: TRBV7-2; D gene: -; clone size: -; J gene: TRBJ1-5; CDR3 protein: CASSSTGTRNQPQHF; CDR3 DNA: TGTGCCAGCAGCTCGACGGGGACGCGCAATCAGCCCCAGCATTTT
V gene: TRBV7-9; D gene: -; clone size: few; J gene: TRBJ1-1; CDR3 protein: CASSLNYGREAFF; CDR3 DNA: TGTGCCAGCAGCTTAAATTATGGGCGTGAAGCTTTCTTT
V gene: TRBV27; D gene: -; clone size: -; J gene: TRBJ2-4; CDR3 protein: CASSLLGALGNIQYF; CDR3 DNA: TGTGCCAGCAGTTTATTAGGGGCCCTAGGAAACATTCAGTACTTC
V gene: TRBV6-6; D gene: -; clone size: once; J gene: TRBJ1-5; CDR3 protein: CASSVGPGGINQPQHF; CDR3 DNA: TGTGCCAGCAGTGTCGGGCCAGGAGGGATCAATCAGCCCCAGCATTTT
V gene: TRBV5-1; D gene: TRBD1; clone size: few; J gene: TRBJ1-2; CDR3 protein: CASSFGQASYGYTF; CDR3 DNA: TGCGCCAGCAGCTTCGGACAGGCCTCCTATGGCTACACCTTC
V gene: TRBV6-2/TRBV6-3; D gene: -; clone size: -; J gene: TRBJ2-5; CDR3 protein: CASSSPDKGTGLTQYF; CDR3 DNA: TGTGCCAGCAGTTCCCCCGACAAGGGCACGGGTTTGACCCAGTACTTC
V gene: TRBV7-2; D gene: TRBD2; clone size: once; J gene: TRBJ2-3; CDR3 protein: CASSLAASGGRADTQYF; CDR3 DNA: TGTGCCAGCAGCTTAGCGGCTAGCGGGGGACGGGCAGATACGCAGTATTTT
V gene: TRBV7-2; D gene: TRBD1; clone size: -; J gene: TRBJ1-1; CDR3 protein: CASSLASWTGPVGGNTEAFF; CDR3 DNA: TGTGCCAGCAGCTTAGCGTCATGGACAGGGCCAGTAGGGGGGAACACTGAAGCTTTCTTT
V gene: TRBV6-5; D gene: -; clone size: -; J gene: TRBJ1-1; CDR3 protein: CASLTQGRSTEAFF; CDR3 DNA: TGTGCCAGCCTAACACAGGGAAGGAGTACTGAAGCTTTCTTT
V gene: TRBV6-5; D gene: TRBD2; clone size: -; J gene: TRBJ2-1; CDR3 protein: CASSREGGYNEQFF; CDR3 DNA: TGTGCCAGCAGTCGGGAGGGAGGCTACAATGAGCAGTTCTTC
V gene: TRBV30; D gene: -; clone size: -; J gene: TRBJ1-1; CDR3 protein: CAWRPPTGWRAEAFF; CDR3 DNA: TGTGCCTGGAGACCACCGACGGGATGGAGAGCTGAAGCTTTCTTT
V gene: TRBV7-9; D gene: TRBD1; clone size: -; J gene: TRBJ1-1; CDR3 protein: CACSGGGAGSAEAFF; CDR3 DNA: TGTGCCTGCTCTGGAGGGGGCGCAGGTTCCGCTGAAGCTTTCTTT
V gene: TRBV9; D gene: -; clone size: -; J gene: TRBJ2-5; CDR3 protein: CASSVGQVETQYF; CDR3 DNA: TGTGCCAGCAGCGTAGGACAGGTAGAGACCCAGTACTTC
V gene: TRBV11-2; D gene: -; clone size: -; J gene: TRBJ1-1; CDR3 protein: CASSRRTALNTEAFF; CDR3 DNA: TGTGCCAGCAGCAGGAGGACAGCTTTGAACACTGAAGCTTTCTTT
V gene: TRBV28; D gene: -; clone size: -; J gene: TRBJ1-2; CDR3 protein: CASTSGQYYGYTF; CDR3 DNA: TGTGCCAGCACTTCCGGACAGTACTATGGCTACACCTTC
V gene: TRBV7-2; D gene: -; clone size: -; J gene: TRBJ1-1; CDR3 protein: CASSLTRQATEAFF; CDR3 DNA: TGTGCCAGCAGCCTCACTCGACAGGCTACTGAAGCTTTCTTT
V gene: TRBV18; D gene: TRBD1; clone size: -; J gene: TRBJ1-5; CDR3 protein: CASSPNRQGYGNQPQHF; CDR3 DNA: TGTGCCAGCTCACCCAACCGACAGGGGTACGGCAATCAGCCCCAGCATTTT
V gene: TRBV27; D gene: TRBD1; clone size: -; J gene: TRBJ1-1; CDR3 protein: CASSSGGGTEAFF; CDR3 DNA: TGTGCCAGCAGTTCAGGGGGCGGCACTGAAGCTTTCTTT
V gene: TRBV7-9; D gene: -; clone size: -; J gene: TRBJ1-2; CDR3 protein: CASSLATHEVGYTF; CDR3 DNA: TGTGCCAGCAGCTTAGCGACCCACGAGGTCGGCTACACCTTC
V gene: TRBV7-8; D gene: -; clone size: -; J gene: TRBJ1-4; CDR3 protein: CASSPSDGGHEKLFF; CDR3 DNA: TGTGCCAGCAGCCCAAGTGACGGGGGCCATGAAAAACTGTTTTTT
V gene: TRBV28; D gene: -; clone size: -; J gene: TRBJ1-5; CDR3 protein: CASSLWGLRKRGNQPQHF; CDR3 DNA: TGTGCCAGCAGTTTGTGGGGCTTAAGAAAACGGGGCAATCAGCCCCAGCATTTT
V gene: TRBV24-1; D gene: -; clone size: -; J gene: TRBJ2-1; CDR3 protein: CATSDFSAYFF; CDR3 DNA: TGTGCCACCAGTGATTTCTCCGCATACTTCTTC
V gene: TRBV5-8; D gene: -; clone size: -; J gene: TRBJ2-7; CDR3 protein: CASSSRRDSYEQYF; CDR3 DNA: TGTGCCAGCAGCTCACGGAGGGACTCCTACGAGCAGTACTTC
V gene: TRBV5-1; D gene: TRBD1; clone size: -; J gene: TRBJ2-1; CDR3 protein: CASSPGQGYNEQFF; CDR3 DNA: TGCGCCAGCAGCCCCGGACAGGGCTACAATGAGCAGTTCTTC
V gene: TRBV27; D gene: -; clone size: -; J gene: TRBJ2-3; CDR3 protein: CASRYASTDTQYF; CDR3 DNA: TGTGCCAGCAGGTACGCTAGCACAGATACGCAGTATTTT
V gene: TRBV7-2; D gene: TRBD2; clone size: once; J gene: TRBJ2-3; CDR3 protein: CASRPASAGGYSDTQYF; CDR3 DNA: TGTGCCAGCAGGCCCGCCTCAGCGGGGGGTTACTCAGATACGCAGTATTTT
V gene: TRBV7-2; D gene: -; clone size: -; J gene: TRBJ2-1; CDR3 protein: CASSLVVKYYNEQFF; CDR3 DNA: TGTGCCAGCAGCCTCGTCGTAAAGTACTACAATGAGCAGTTCTTC
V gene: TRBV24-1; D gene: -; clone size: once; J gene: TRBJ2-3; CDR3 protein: CATSAPRGSPSTDTQYF; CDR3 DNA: TGTGCCACCAGTGCCCCCCGGGGAAGCCCTAGCACAGATACGCAGTATTTT
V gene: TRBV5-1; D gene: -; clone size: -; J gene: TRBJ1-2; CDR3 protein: CASSLVQTAYGYTF; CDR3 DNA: TGCGCCAGCAGCTTGGTTCAGACAGCCTATGGCTACACCTTC
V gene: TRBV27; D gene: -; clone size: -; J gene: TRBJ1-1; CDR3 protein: CASRPQGVGTEAFF; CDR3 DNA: TGTGCCAGCAGGCCTCAGGGAGTGGGCACTGAAGCTTTCTTT
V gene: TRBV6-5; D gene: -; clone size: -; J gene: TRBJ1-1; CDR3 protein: CASKMGSGNTEAFF; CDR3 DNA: TGTGCCAGTAAGATGGGGTCGGGGAACACTGAAGCTTTCTTT
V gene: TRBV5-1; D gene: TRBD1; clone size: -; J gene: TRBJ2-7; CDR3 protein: CASSSGQGAPLIDEQYF; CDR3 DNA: TGCGCCAGCAGCTCGGGACAGGGGGCCCCCCTAATCGACGAGCAGTACTTC
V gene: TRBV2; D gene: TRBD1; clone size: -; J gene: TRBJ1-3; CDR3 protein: CASSLQGISGNTIYF; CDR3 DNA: TGTGCCAGCAGTCTACAGGGGATATCTGGAAACACCATATATTTT
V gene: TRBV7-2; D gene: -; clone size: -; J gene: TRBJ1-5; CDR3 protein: CASSLPGYNQPQHF; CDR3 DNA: TGTGCCAGCAGCTTACCAGGGTACAATCAGCCCCAGCATTTT
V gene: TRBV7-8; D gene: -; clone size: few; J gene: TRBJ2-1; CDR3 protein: CASSLAYELEQFF; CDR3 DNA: TGTGCCAGCAGCTTAGCATACGAACTTGAGCAGTTCTTC